Listed here are 5 T cell receptor beta chains from one sample, sequenced in a study of PD-L1 blockade in urothelial cancer. The method was immunoSEQ multiplex PCR; TCRdb's version includes in-frame clones alone and lacks a portion of them. The sample holds 95,000 to 100,000 clones; roughly 87% are singletons and the top ten take 2% to 2.5%. Documented time point: pretreatment peripheral blood. This material consisted of PBMCs, taken around atezolizumab (anti-PD-L1) treatment. Receptor source: a man between 60 and 70 years old with urothelial cancer.

The V and J genes are TRBV19 and TRBJ1-5; 8 positions agree with TRBD1. The CDR3 is made up of 16 amino acids. Germline V gene sequence: CDR1 LNHDA, CDR2 SQIVND (reference sequence). Trimming at V came to 6 bases and at J to 3 bases, leaving 10 bases not matched to a gene. The CDR3 nucleotides read TGTGCCAGTAGGAATGTTGGACAGGGTTACAATCAGCCCCAGCATTTT. Translating gives CASRNVGQGYNQPQHF.

This clone appeared a single time. The genes are TRBV7-9 and TRBJ2-6; D gene unclear. V dropped 1 base and J dropped 2 bases, with 3 bases sitting between them. The CDR3 contains 14 residues. CDR1 and CDR2 from the germline V gene are SEHNR and FQNEAQ (reference sequence). The CDR3, as DNA: TGTGCCAGCAGCTTAGGAGCTGGGGCCAACGTCCTGACTTTC. Protein product: CASSLGAGANVLTF. The full variable domain, with the rest looked up from reference TRBV7-9 and TRBJ2-6, is DTGVSQNPRHKITKRGQNVTFRCDPISEHNRLYWYRQTLGQGPEFLTYFQNEAQLEKSRLLSDRFSAERPKGSFSTLEIQRTEQGDSAMYLCASSLGAGANVLTFGAGSRLTVL.

The chain couples TRBV13 to TRBJ2-3, with 8 nucleotides matching TRBD2. The germline gives CDR1 PRHDT, CDR2 FYEKMQ (reference sequence). The CDR3 has 14 residues. V lost 1 base, J lost 3 bases, and 0 bases stayed unmatched. CDR3 sequence (DNA): TGTGCCAGCAGCTTAGCTAGCGGGACAGATACGCAGTATTTT. This sequence encodes CASSLASGTDTQYF.

This chain joins TRBV10-1 and TRBJ2-1; weak D call: TRBD2 (5 bases). Germline CDR1 WNHNN, CDR2 SYGVQD (reference sequence). V gave up 2 bases and J gave up 9 bases, with 11 bases separating them. This CDR3 comprises 13 residues. The CDR3 bases are TGCGCCAGCAGTGAGCTACTAGAGTCTGAGCAGTTCTTC. Encoded protein: CASSELLESEQFF.

This clone was seen only once. The chain carries TRBV5-1 and TRBJ2-3, with a tentative D call TRBD2 (5 bases). This CDR3 region has 15 residues. Germline V gene lookup returns CDR1 SGHRS and CDR2 YFSETQ. V dropped 1 base and J dropped 4 bases, with 13 bases sitting between them. CDR3 sequence (DNA): TGCGCCAGCAGCTTGCTGGACGGGCGGGCAGATACGCAGTATTTT. It is translated as CASSLLDGRADTQYF.